This T cell receptor (beta chain) was profiled in a study of technical replicates of blood from a handful of donors. Measured with immunoSEQ multiplex PCR; TCRdb has only the in-frame clones, and not every one. The data show 60,000 or so clones, around 97% seen once. CDR1 is SGHRS and CDR2 is YFSETQ in the germline V gene. CDR3 length: 15 amino acids. Trimming removed 6 bases at V and 0 bases at J, with 14 bases between. The sample consisted of T cells isolated from PBMCs. This TCR was recovered from a human donor in good health. The chain has TRBV5-1 and TRBJ2-3; weak D call: TRBD1 (6 bases). CDR3 sequence (DNA): TGCGCCAGCACTTCATGGGACACTAGCACAGATACGCAGTATTTT. Translated, it gives CASTSWDTSTDTQYF. The full variable domain, with the rest looked up from reference TRBV5-1 and TRBJ2-3, is KAGVTQTPRYLIKTRGQQVTLSCSPISGHRSVSWYQQTPGQGLQFLFEYFSETQRNKGNFPGRFSGRQFSNSRSEMNVSTLELGDSALYLCASTSWDTSTDTQYFGPGTRLTVL.